This T cell receptor (beta chain) was recorded in a study of shared clonotypes between healthy human individuals. Turning to this clone: In the same sample, other DNA sequences code for this CDR3.

Clones were read by immunoSEQ multiplex PCR, and TCRdb kept only the in-frame ones, dropping some. This sample carries around 1.4 million clones, less than 99% of them seen once, and the ten largest clones take 0.36%. CDR3 size: 15 residues. From germline, CDR1 is MGHDK and CDR2 SYGVNS. Between the trimmed V and J ends, which lost 1 base and 3 bases, there was a span of 9 bases. The sequencing sample was made of naive CD4+ T cells sorted from blood. As for subset: CD45RA+ positively selected. The chain carries TRBV25-1 and TRBJ1-4; a possible D gene is TRBD1 (6 bases). The sequence was obtained from a man aged 25-45 years in good health. CDR3 sequence: CASSESGAANEKLFF. The CDR3 bases are TGTGCCAGCAGTGAATCGGGGGCGGCTAATGAAAAACTGTTTTTT.